The rows below give T cell receptor beta chains drawn from one sample of a study of T cell changes during pregnancy in multiple sclerosis. The assay was immunoSEQ multiplex PCR, and TCRdb's table has in-frame clones only and misses some. The table has around 56,000 clones, 90% to 95% seen once. The sample in question was CD4+ T cells from peripheral blood mononuclear cells, obtained in the first trimester of pregnancy. These receptors were collected from a female donor with multiple sclerosis, enrolled in a pregnancy study. Each CDR3 is given with its conserved first and last residue. The D gene is left open where the match is weak. Clone size is stated in some rows and not others, as once, few, many or a class when expanded.

cdr3_length j_call d_call v_call clone_size cdr3_aa cdr3_nt
15 TRBJ1-1 . TRBV5-1 once CASSSGGQPNTEAFF TGCGCCAGCAGCTCAGGAGGACAGCCGAACACTGAAGCTTTCTTT
15 TRBJ1-5 . TRBV5-6 . CASSLGGGGRQPQHF TGTGCCAGCAGCTTGGGGGGAGGTGGGAGGCAGCCCCAGCATTTT
18 TRBJ2-7 TRBD1 TRBV27 . CASSLSHLTGGFSYEQYF TGTGCCAGCAGTTTATCCCACCTGACAGGGGGGTTCTCCTACGAGCAGTACTTC
14 TRBJ2-7 TRBD1 TRBV29-1 . CSVERRDRDNEQYF TGCAGCGTTGAGCGCCGGGACAGGGACAACGAGCAGTACTTC
15 TRBJ1-3 . TRBV10-3 . CAISGGESSGNTIYF TGTGCCATCAGTGGGGGCGAGAGCTCTGGAAACACCATATATTTT
16 TRBJ1-1 . TRBV15 . CATSREVPGRGTEAFF TGTGCCACCAGCAGAGAGGTTCCGGGGAGGGGCACTGAAGCTTTCTTT
12 TRBJ2-5 . TRBV6-5 . CASSYERETQYF TGTGCCAGCAGTTACGAGAGAGAGACCCAGTACTTC
15 TRBJ1-5 . TRBV5-8 . CASSSSTRSNQPQHF TGTGCCAGCAGCTCCTCCACTAGAAGCAATCAGCCCCAGCATTTT
15 TRBJ1-2 TRBD1 TRBV6-1 . CASSQQGEGGYGYTF TGTGCCAGCAGCCAACAGGGGGAAGGGGGCTATGGCTACACCTTC
14 TRBJ1-2 TRBD1 TRBV5-5 . CASNDRGLGDGYTF TGTGCCAGCAACGACAGGGGGCTTGGGGATGGCTACACCTTC
14 TRBJ1-5 TRBD1 TRBV7-9 medium-sized CASSLATGGQPQHF TGTGCCAGCAGCTTAGCGACAGGGGGGCAGCCCCAGCATTTT
14 TRBJ2-7 . TRBV4-3 . CASSQDVGLREQYF TGCGCCAGCAGCCAAGATGTGGGACTCCGCGAGCAGTACTTC
15 TRBJ2-1 . TRBV2 . CASTKDGSGYNEQFF TGTGCCAGCACCAAGGACGGGAGCGGCTACAATGAGCAGTTCTTC
15 TRBJ2-7 . TRBV7-2 . CASSLDRGGRREQYF TGTGCCAGCAGCTTAGATCGAGGGGGACGGCGAGAGCAGTACTTC
14 TRBJ2-1 TRBD1 TRBV6-1 . CASSLTGAANEQFF TGTGCCAGCAGTCTGACAGGGGCGGCCAATGAGCAGTTCTTC
15 TRBJ2-5 TRBD1 TRBV28 . CASSSTTGGLETQYF TGTGCCAGCAGTTCGACGACAGGGGGCCTGGAGACCCAGTACTTC
14 TRBJ1-6 TRBD1 TRBV6-5 few CASSYNRGPSPLHF TGTGCCAGCAGTTACAACAGGGGGCCGTCACCCCTCCACTTT
17 TRBJ2-1 . TRBV9 . CASSVDPTGLLRNEQFF TGTGCCAGCAGCGTAGACCCCACAGGGCTGTTACGCAATGAGCAGTTCTTC
13 TRBJ2-2 TRBD1 TRBV29-1 . CSVLNRGAGELFF TGCAGCGTCTTAAACAGGGGAGCCGGGGAGCTGTTTTTT